This TCR beta chain was recorded in a study of regulatory T cells in long-lasting Graves disease. Whole-study context: Freshly diagnosed Graves' patients had used antithyroid drugs for under 3 months.

The TCR beta library used iRepertoire HTBI primers with Arm-PCR amplification of CDR3. TCRdb processed the multiplex PCR reads anew with MiXCR; each CDR3 protein has one entry. The sample records roughly 320,000 distinct CDR3 sequences, about a sixth being singletons. V was clipped by 0 bases and J by 5 bases; unmatched bases: 5. The CDR3 is 15 amino acids. Germline CDR1 is MGHRA and CDR2 is YSYEKL. Study-level points and caveats: TRBV28, TRBJ1-2 and TRBJ2-5 emerged as the favored segments in persistent disease.

Time point: newly diagnosed GD, antithyroid drugs for less than 3 months. The TCR library was made from RNA extracted from PBMCs. Patients hailed from an endocrinology department in Xi'an, China. To note about this clonotype: Antigen: not known.

These records were also assigned to another study, of T cells in Graves' hyperthyroidism and ophthalmopathy. That paper adds: RT-PCR in the first round (using the HTBI primer set) targeted the TCR CDR3.

The V gene is TRBV4-1, the J gene TRBJ2-3; TRBD2 matches at 7 bases. Sequenced material: peripheral blood mononuclear cells (PBMCs), taken at new diagnosis, from a patient treated with antithyroid drugs. This TCR was sampled from a man between 40 and 49 years old with Graves disease. CDR3 nucleotide sequence: TGCGCCAGCAGCCAAGATAGGGCTAGCGGAGATACGCAGTATTTT. This gives the protein CASSQDRASGDTQYF.